Below, 31 T cell receptor beta chains from the same sample are listed, as sequenced in a study of cytomegalovirus exposure and HLA in healthy donors. With 60 Vbeta and 13 Jbeta primers, the PCR was carried out. Produced via immunoSEQ multiplex PCR; TCRdb's table is partial and in-frame only. The table records about 160,000 clones, 70% to 85% of them present only once. The sample taken for sequencing was PBMCs. These receptors originate from a man aged 30 to 39 in good health and CMV-seropositive.

This clone turned up a few times. The rearrangement uses TRBV5-1 and TRBJ2-5; D perhaps matches TRBD1 (5 bases). Trimming removed 5 bases at V and 5 bases at J, with 13 bases between. The CDR3 is 13 residues long. Per the germline V gene, CDR1 is SGHRS and CDR2 is YFSETQ. CDR3 sequence: CASSTQGRETQYF. As DNA, the CDR3 is TGCGCCAGCAGTACCCAGGGTAGGGAGACCCAGTACTTC.

The V call is TRBV7-9, the J call TRBJ1-1; D is ambiguous. Trimming shortened V by 3 bases and J by 1 base, and 9 bases separated the two germline ends. There are 14 residues in the CDR3. Germline-derived CDR1 and CDR2 are SEHNR and FQNEAQ (reference sequence). The CDR3 reads CASSLAGWNTEAFF. The DNA for the CDR3 is TGTGCCAGCAGCTTGGCAGGCTGGAACACTGAAGCTTTCTTT.

This chain's CDR3 is CASSFYRSGGGPMNTEAFF. CDR3 nucleotides: TGCGCCAGCAGCTTTTACCGGTCGGGGGGGGGCCCCATGAACACTGAAGCTTTCTTT. This sequence joins TRBV5-1 and TRBJ1-1, with D perhaps TRBD1 (6 bases). The V and J ends lost 2 bases and 0 bases respectively, with 23 bases between them. This CDR3 contains 19 residues. CDR1 and CDR2 from the germline V gene are SGHRS and YFSETQ.

The CDR3 region is CASSLWLNPFSEGGELFF. The CDR3 DNA reads as TGTGCCAGCAGTTTATGGTTAAACCCCTTTTCAGAGGGCGGGGAGCTGTTTTTT. This sequence joins TRBV27 and TRBJ2-2; D is possibly TRBD2 (5 bases). CDR3 length: 18 amino acids. Germline assignment: CDR1 MNHEY and CDR2 SMNVEV (reference sequence). The V gene lost 1 base and the J gene lost 7 bases, with 22 bases spanning the gap.

The chain carries TRBV11-1 and TRBJ2-5; a weak D match, TRBD1 (6 bases). The CDR3 covers 14 residues. The ends were cut back, 5 bases at V and 0 bases at J, with 10 bases in the middle. CDR1 and CDR2 (germline): SGHAT, FQDESV (reference sequence). The CDR3 region is CASSLDRYQETQYF. The DNA of the CDR3 is TGTGCCAGCAGCCTCGACAGGTACCAAGAGACCCAGTACTTC.

This clone came up a few times. V usage is TRBV6-1 and J usage is TRBJ1-4; D is uncertain. The germline V gene encodes CDR1 MNHNS and CDR2 SASEGT. Trimming cost V 6 bases and J 0 bases, with 8 bases left between them. This CDR3 is built from 14 residues. The CDR3 loop reads CASSGGATNEKLFF. CDR3 nucleotide sequence: TGTGCCAGCAGCGGAGGAGCAACTAATGAAAAACTGTTTTTT.

CDR3 coding DNA: TGCAGCGTTGAATGGAGTCACGAGCAGTACTTC. Translation gives CSVEWSHEQYF. The rearrangement joins TRBV29-1 to TRBJ2-7; D remains ambiguous. The ends were cut back, 2 bases at V and 5 bases at J, with 7 bases in the middle. The CDR3 covers 11 residues. Germline-derived CDR1 and CDR2 are SQVTM and ANQGSEA.

The chain has TRBV2 and TRBJ2-2, with D maybe TRBD2 (6 bases). Trimming pared 2 bases from V and 4 bases from J, leaving 11 bases between. The CDR3 covers 15 residues. Germline V gene data show CDR1 as SNHLY and CDR2 as FYNNEI. The CDR3 here is CASSETSPSTGELFF. The CDR3 DNA reads as TGTGCCAGCAGTGAAACTAGCCCAAGCACCGGGGAGCTGTTTTTT. Based on the CDR3 plus reference TRBV2 and TRBJ2-2, the full variable domain is EPEVTQTPSHQVTQMGQEVILRCVPISNHLYFYWYRQILGQKVEFLVSFYNNEISEKSEIFDDQFSVERPDGSNFTLKIRSTKLEDSAMYFCASSETSPSTGELFFGEGSRLTVL.

The chain combines TRBV10-2 with TRBJ2-6; weak D call: TRBD1 (6 bases). The ends were cut back, 2 bases at V and 3 bases at J, with 8 bases in the middle. Germline assignment: CDR1 WSHSY and CDR2 SAAADI. The CDR3 is 15 amino acids. CDR3: CASSEEGVGANVLTF. CDR3 coding DNA: TGCGCCAGCAGTGAGGAGGGGGTTGGGGCCAACGTCCTGACTTTC.

The chain uses TRBV28 and TRBJ2-7, with 9 bases identical to TRBD1. CDR1 is MDHEN, CDR2 SYDVKM, per germline. The V gene end was trimmed by 8 bases and the J gene end by 0 bases; junction bases not matched to a gene: 14. The CDR3 sequence is 17 residues long. CDR3 nucleotide sequence: TGTGCCAGCGGATTTGGACAGGGGATCCCGAGCTCCTACGAGCAGTACTTC. Protein sequence: CASGFGQGIPSSYEQYF.

The chain is built from TRBV27 and TRBJ2-7; TRBD2 matches 9 bases. Germline assignment: CDR1 MNHEY and CDR2 SMNVEV (reference sequence). The V gene end was trimmed by 2 bases and the J gene end by 1 base; junction bases not matched to a gene: 3. The CDR3 runs 15 residues. The CDR3 coding sequence is TGTGCCAGCAGTTTAAAGCGGGGGGTTTCCTACGAGCAGTACTTC. Translating it yields CASSLKRGVSYEQYF.

This clone was detected many times. The genes are TRBV6-6 and TRBJ2-3; no clear D. This CDR3 region has 12 residues. CDR1 is MNHNY, CDR2 SVGAGI, per germline (reference sequence). V was shortened by 6 bases and J by 4 bases, with 8 bases between the two germline ends. CDR3 in DNA: TGTGCCAGCAGGATCTATGCAGATACGCAGTATTTT. Residues: CASRIYADTQYF.

This clone was recorded once. The rearrangement uses TRBV27 and TRBJ2-2; D may be TRBD1 (7 bases). This CDR3 region has 17 residues. Germline CDR1 MNHEY, CDR2 SMNVEV (reference sequence). V lost 2 bases to trimming and J lost 5 bases, with 18 bases between them. CDR3 bases: TGTGCCAGCAGTTTAGTTGTCGCGACAGGGAGGACCGGGGAGCTGTTTTTT. It is translated as CASSLVVATGRTGELFF.

This chain joins TRBV7-2 and TRBJ2-2, with D possibly matching TRBD1 (5 bases). Germline assignment: CDR1 SGHTA and CDR2 FQGNSA. This CDR3 is built from 16 residues. V lost 4 bases to trimming and J lost 5 bases, with 17 bases between them. As DNA, the CDR3 is TGTGCCAGCAGCTCCCAGGGTATGAGAGGAACCGGGGAGCTGTTTTTT. Translation gives CASSSQGMRGTGELFF.

This clone was recorded a few times. Other DNA sequences within the sample encode an identical CDR3. The chain couples TRBV4-1 to TRBJ2-5, with 10 positions matching TRBD1. Germline V gives CDR1 MGHRA, CDR2 YSYEKL. The CDR3 spans 14 residues. With V trimmed by 4 bases and J by 3 bases, 2 bases remained unmatched. CDR3 residues: CASSLGQGEETQYF. CDR3 nucleotide sequence: TGCGCCAGCAGCCTTGGACAGGGGGAAGAGACCCAGTACTTC.

The chain employs TRBV18 and TRBJ2-7; no reliable D call. This CDR3 spans 12 amino acids. V lost 4 bases, J lost 0 bases, and 4 bases lay in between. The V gene's germline CDR1 is KGHSH and CDR2 LQKENI. For the CDR3, the DNA is TGTGCCAGCTCACTGAGCTCCTACGAGCAGTACTTC. Residues: CASSLSSYEQYF.

V gene TRBV7-9 combines with J gene TRBJ2-7; 11 bases agree with TRBD1. Unmatched junction bases numbered 7, after V lost 4 bases and J lost 5 bases. The germline gives CDR1 SEHNR, CDR2 FQNEAQ (reference sequence). This CDR3 is 15 amino acids long. CDR3 loop: CASSSGTGGWNEQYF. The CDR3 DNA is TGTGCCAGCAGCTCCGGGACAGGGGGTTGGAACGAGCAGTACTTC.

The chain is built from TRBV9 and TRBJ1-2, with no clear D. CDR1 and CDR2 (germline): SGDLS, YYNGEE. CDR3 size: 12 residues. V was trimmed by 6 bases and J by 2 bases, leaving 8 bases between them. CDR3 sequence: CASNTGNYGYTF. In DNA form, the CDR3 reads TGTGCCAGCAATACGGGGAACTATGGCTACACCTTC.

J is TRBJ1-4 and V is TRBV6-5, with a weak D call TRBD1 (6 bases). Trimming left V 7 bases short and J 7 bases short, with 13 bases between. Germline V lookup: CDR1 MNHEY, CDR2 SVGAGI. The CDR3 is 13 amino acids. The chain's CDR3 is CASTGGLGEKLFF. The DNA of the CDR3 is TGTGCCAGCACCGGGGGGCTTGGTGAAAAACTGTTTTTT.

The chain joins TRBV6-1 to TRBJ1-4; perhaps TRBD1 as D (6 bases). Trimming removed 1 base at V and 0 bases at J, with 6 bases between. This CDR3 is 15 amino acids long. CDR1 and CDR2 from the germline V gene are MNHNS and SASEGT. The CDR3 loop is CASSEGGPTNEKLFF. The CDR3 DNA reads as TGTGCCAGCAGTGAAGGGGGGCCAACTAATGAAAAACTGTTTTTT.

The rearrangement uses TRBV7-9 and TRBJ1-5; tentatively, D is TRBD1 (6 bases). The CDR3 has 13 amino acids. Looked up from germline, CDR1 is SEHNR and CDR2 is FQNEAQ (reference sequence). Trimming removed 6 bases from V and 6 bases from J, with 12 bases in between. The CDR3 DNA follows: TGTGCCAGCAGTTCTACAGGGAGTCAGCCCCAGCATTTT. Translation: CASSSTGSQPQHF.

This clone was found a few times. The chain carries TRBV7-6 and TRBJ2-5; 7 nucleotides line up with TRBD2. The CDR3 contains 14 residues. V trimming: 3 bases; J trimming: 5 bases; junction bases outside the gene matches: 6. Per the germline V gene, CDR1 is SGHVS and CDR2 is FNYEAQ. The CDR3 is CASSLFGRGETQYF. Written as DNA, the CDR3 is TGTGCCAGCAGCTTGTTCGGGCGGGGGGAGACCCAGTACTTC.

This clone came up a few times. The CDR3 sequence is CASSLPQGGYGYTF. CDR3 nucleotide sequence: TGTGCCAGCAGCTTACCCCAGGGGGGCTATGGCTACACCTTC. The chain carries TRBV7-9 and TRBJ1-2; TRBD1 matches 7 bases. This CDR3 is 14 amino acids long. With V trimmed by 2 bases and J by 4 bases, 4 bases remained unmatched. Germline assignment: CDR1 SEHNR and CDR2 FQNEAQ (reference sequence). The variable domain in full, completed from reference TRBV7-9 and TRBJ1-2, reads DTGVSQNPRHKITKRGQNVTFRCDPISEHNRLYWYRQTLGQGPEFLTYFQNEAQLEKSRLLSDRFSAERPKGSFSTLEIQRTEQGDSAMYLCASSLPQGGYGYTFGSGTRLTVV.

This clone has only one observation. The chain couples TRBV10-1 to TRBJ2-1, with D tentatively TRBD2 (6 bases). This CDR3 has 13 amino acids. Germline V gives CDR1 WNHNN, CDR2 SYGVQD (reference sequence). V was cut by 5 bases and J by 8 bases, with 13 bases left in between. The DNA of the CDR3 is TGCGCCAGCAGTAGGGACTCCTATGATGAGCAGTTCTTC. Translating it yields CASSRDSYDEQFF.

This clone is labeled as medium-sized (0.01 to 0.1%). The genes are TRBV10-1 and TRBJ1-4, with a possible D match to TRBD1 (6 bases). Germline CDR1 and CDR2: WNHNN and SYGVQD (reference sequence). The CDR3 spans 16 residues. V lost 3 bases and J 7 bases, leaving 18 bases between the germline ends. The DNA for the CDR3 is TGCGCCAGCAGTGATGGGGTGGGGGCGCGGTGTGAAAAACTGTTTTTT. Protein product: CASSDGVGARCEKLFF.

This clone was recorded once. The chain joins TRBV6-1 to TRBJ2-5; TRBD2 might be the D (7 bases). Germline CDR1 MNHNS, CDR2 SASEGT. The CDR3 covers 14 residues. With 7 bases removed from V and 2 bases from J, the gap between germline ends came to 14 bases. The CDR3 spells CASILGGVQETQYF. The CDR3 nucleotides read TGTGCCAGCATCTTAGGGGGGGTACAAGAGACCCAGTACTTC.

V usage is TRBV27 and J usage is TRBJ2-7; the match to TRBD1 covers 8 bases. The V gene's germline CDR1 is MNHEY and CDR2 SMNVEV (reference sequence). The CDR3 totals 15 residues. With V trimmed by 5 bases and J by 1 base, 7 bases remained unmatched. Here the CDR3 reads CASSPGTGSSYEQYF. The CDR3 DNA sequence: TGTGCCAGCAGTCCCGGGACAGGTAGTTCCTACGAGCAGTACTTC.

V is TRBV30 and J is TRBJ1-1, with a weak D call TRBD1 (5 bases). V was shortened by 3 bases and J by 1 base, with 6 bases between the two germline ends. This CDR3 is 12 amino acids long. Germline V CDR1 and CDR2: GTSNPN, SVGIG (reference sequence). This chain's CDR3 is CAWRTANTEAFF. The CDR3, as DNA: TGTGCCTGGAGGACAGCGAACACTGAAGCTTTCTTT.

This clone was detected a few times. CDR3 nucleotide sequence: TGTGCCAGCAGTTTAGCGGCCGCGAACACCGGGGAGCTGTTTTTT. Protein sequence: CASSLAAANTGELFF. The chain employs TRBV28 and TRBJ2-2; D gene ambiguous. V gave up 2 bases and J gave up 0 bases, with 7 bases separating them. The germline V gene has CDR1 MDHEN and CDR2 SYDVKM. CDR3 length: 15 residues. Together with reference TRBV28 and TRBJ2-2, the CDR3 gives the full variable domain: DVKVTQSSRYLVKRTGEKVFLECVQDMDHENMFWYRQDPGLGLRLIYFSYDVKMKEKGDIPEGYSVSREKKERFSLILESASTNQTSMYLCASSLAAANTGELFFGEGSRLTVL.

This chain uses TRBV7-8 with TRBJ1-1; D not certain. Deletions cut 1 base from V and 1 base from J, with 4 bases between. In germline, CDR1 is SGHVS, CDR2 FQNEAQ. The CDR3 has 13 amino acids. CDR3 sequence reads: CASSLEANTEAFF. CDR3 DNA sequence: TGTGCCAGCAGCTTAGAAGCGAACACTGAAGCTTTCTTT.

The rearrangement joins TRBV6-1 to TRBJ2-3, with D possibly being TRBD2 (5 bases). The CDR3 contains 15 residues. Germline V lookup: CDR1 MNHNS, CDR2 SASEGT. Trimming removed 3 bases at V and 0 bases at J, with 10 bases between. This CDR3 reads CASSERRGSTDTQYF. CDR3 DNA sequence: TGTGCCAGCAGTGAGCGCCGGGGTAGCACAGATACGCAGTATTTT.